This T cell receptor beta chain was found in a study of CD8 T cells in Susac syndrome. Whole-study findings and limits: The authors acknowledged that the study's TCR sequencing and HLA analysis involved relatively few individuals.

Germline loops: CDR1 SNHLY, CDR2 FYNNEI. With V trimmed by 10 bases and J by 5 bases, 5 bases remained unmatched. The CDR3 has 12 residues. High-throughput TCR beta sequencing covered peripheral CD8+ and CD4+ T cells. Negative isolation was used for CD8+ and CD4+ T cells, and FACS enrichment was applied to TEMRA cells. Reverse transcription of about 0.5 to 1 ug RNA was carried out with random hexamers. Multiplex immunoSEQ PCR targeted 54 Vbeta and 13 Jbeta TCR beta segments. TCRdb redid the calling of the immunoSEQ multiplex PCR reads with MiXCR, one entry per CDR3 protein. The sample contains about 210,000 distinct CDR3 sequences, about 96% of which appear only once. As to this clonotype: Its antigen is not identified.

The clonotype originates from a human donor with multiple sclerosis. The V call is TRBV2, the J call TRBJ2-1; 7 positions match TRBD1. Sequenced: CD4+ T cells from PBMCs. For the CDR3, the DNA is TGTGCCACCCAGGGGGTAGACAATGAGCAGTTCTTC. As protein: CATQGVDNEQFF.